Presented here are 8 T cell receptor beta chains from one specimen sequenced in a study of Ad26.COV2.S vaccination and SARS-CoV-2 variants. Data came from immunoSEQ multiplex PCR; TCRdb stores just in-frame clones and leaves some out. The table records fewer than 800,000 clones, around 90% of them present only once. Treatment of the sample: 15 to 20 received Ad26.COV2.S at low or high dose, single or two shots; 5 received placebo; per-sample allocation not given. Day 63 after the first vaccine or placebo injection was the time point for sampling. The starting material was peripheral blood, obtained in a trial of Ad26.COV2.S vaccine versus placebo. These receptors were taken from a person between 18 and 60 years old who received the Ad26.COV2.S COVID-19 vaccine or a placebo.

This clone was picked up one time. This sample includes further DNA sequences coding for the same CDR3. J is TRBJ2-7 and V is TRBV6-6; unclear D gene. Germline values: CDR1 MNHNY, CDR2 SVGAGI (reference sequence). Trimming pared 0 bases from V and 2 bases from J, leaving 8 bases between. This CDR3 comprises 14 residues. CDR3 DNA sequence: TGTGCCAGCAGTTACTCTGGCGGCACCTACGAGCAGTACTTC. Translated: CASSYSGGTYEQYF.

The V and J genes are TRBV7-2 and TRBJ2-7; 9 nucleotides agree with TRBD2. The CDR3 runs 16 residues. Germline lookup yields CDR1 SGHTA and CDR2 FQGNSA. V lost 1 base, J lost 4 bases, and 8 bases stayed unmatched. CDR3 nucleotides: TGTGCCAGCAGCTTAGGAGTGGCTAGCGGGAAATACGAGCAGTACTTC. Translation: CASSLGVASGKYEQYF.

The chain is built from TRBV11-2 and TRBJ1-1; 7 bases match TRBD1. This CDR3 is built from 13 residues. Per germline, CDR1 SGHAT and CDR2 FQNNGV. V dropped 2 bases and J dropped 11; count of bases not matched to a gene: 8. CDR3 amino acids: CASSLMGQRTAFF. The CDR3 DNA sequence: TGTGCCAGCAGCTTAATGGGACAGCGGACCGCTTTCTTT.

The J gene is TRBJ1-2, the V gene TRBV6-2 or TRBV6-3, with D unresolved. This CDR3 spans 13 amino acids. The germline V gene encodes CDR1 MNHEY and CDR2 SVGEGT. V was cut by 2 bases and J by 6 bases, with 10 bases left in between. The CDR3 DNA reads TGTGCCAGCAGTTACCTGACGATCGATGGCTACACCTTC. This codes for CASSYLTIDGYTF.

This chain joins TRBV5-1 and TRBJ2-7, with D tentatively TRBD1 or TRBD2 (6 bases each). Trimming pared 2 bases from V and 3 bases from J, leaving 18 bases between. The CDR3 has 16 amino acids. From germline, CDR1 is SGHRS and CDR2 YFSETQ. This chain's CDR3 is CASSFLGGRGGYEQYF. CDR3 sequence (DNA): TGCGCCAGCAGCTTCCTGGGGGGCAGGGGTGGCTACGAGCAGTACTTC.

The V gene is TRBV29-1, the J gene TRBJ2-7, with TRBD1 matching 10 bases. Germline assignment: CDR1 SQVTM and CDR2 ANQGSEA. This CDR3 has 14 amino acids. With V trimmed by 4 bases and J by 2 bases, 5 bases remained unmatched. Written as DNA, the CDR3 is TGCAGCGTTGCCTGGACAGGGGGGACCTACGAGCAGTACTTC. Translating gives CSVAWTGGTYEQYF.

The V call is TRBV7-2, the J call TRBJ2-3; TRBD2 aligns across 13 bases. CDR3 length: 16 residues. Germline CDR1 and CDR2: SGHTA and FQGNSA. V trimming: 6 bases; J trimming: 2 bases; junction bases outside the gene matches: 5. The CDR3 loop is CASRRLAGGLTDTQYF. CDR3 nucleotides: TGTGCCAGCAGAAGACTAGCGGGGGGCCTCACAGATACGCAGTATTTT.

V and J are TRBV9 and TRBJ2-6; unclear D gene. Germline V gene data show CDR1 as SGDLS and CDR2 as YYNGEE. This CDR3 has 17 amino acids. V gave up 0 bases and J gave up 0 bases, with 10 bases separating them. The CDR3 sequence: CASSVGAGSSGANVLTF. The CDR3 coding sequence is TGTGCCAGCAGCGTAGGAGCAGGCAGCTCTGGGGCCAACGTCCTGACTTTC.